This T cell receptor (beta chain) came from a study of shared clonotypes between healthy human individuals. Background on the study: A few men and a couple of women, aged 18 to 49, were donors. Broader study findings: Deeper or shallower sequencing was expected to change how clonotypes are shared among donors.

Here immunoSEQ multiplex PCR was the method, and the copy in TCRdb shows in-frame clones only, minus some. This table holds some 490,000 clones, roughly 80% found once. In regard to this clone: Its antigen is unknown.

Germline values: CDR1 KGHSY, CDR2 FQNENV. The CDR3 totals 13 residues. Trimming pared 0 bases from V and 7 bases from J, leaving 10 bases between. The TCR was taken from a woman aged 35 to 49 in good health. Some clones in this sample may be carry-over from other donors' samples. The material sequenced was PBMCs. V and J are TRBV16 and TRBJ2-7, with D hard to call. The CDR3 DNA is TGTGCCAGCAGCCAATCGCGTGGTAGTGAGCAGTACTTC. Its translation is CASSQSRGSEQYF.